The T cell receptor beta chain under discussion was sequenced for a study of blood T cell repertoires in COVID-19. As processed by the authors: How many nucleated cells were present was estimated from reference gene primer amplification. Repertoires were generated with immunoSEQ multiplex PCR, while TCRdb's copy carries only in-frame clones and drops some. V and J calls and clone size are those listed in that table; D and trimming were worked out from the DNA. The sample records a few hundred thousand clones, around 89% being singletons. Trimming removed 5 bases from V and 2 bases from J; junction bases left unmatched: 16. This CDR3 has 18 residues. The germline V gene encodes CDR1 PRHDT and CDR2 FYEKMQ (reference sequence). Membership in each cohort depended on participant-reported clinical history.

The chain has TRBV13 and TRBJ2-7, with 9 bases aligning to TRBD2. What was sequenced was PBMCs or T cells enriched from blood (not recorded which). This clonotype originated in a woman aged 40 to 50 who had recovered from COVID-19. In DNA form, the CDR3 reads TGTGCCAGCAGCCCCGCTGCGGGAGGGCCCGGTGAACCCTACGAGCAGTACTTC. Translation: CASSPAAGGPGEPYEQYF.